This passage covers 8 T cell receptor beta chains from one sample sequenced in a study of Tregs in tolerant kidney transplant recipients. Generated by immunoSEQ multiplex PCR, the TCRdb table keeps only in-frame clones and is missing some. The sample lists about 87,000 clones; 93% were seen once. Sequences were derived from CD4+ T cells from blood, sampled before the transplant. Receptors originate from a human donor who received a combined kidney and bone marrow transplant.

CDR3 in DNA: TGTGCCAGCAGGGGATCGGGGGGGTCCGGGGAGCTGTTTTTT. As protein: CASRGSGGSGELFF. V is TRBV5-6 and J is TRBJ2-2, with 8 bases that match TRBD2. The CDR3 length is 14 residues. The J segment lost 6 bases and the V segment lost 5 bases, leaving 6 bases of the junction unmatched. The germline V gene has CDR1 SGHDT and CDR2 YYEEEE. Full variable domain (outside the CDR3, taken from reference TRBV5-6 and TRBJ2-2): DAGVTQSPTHLIKTRGQQVTLRCSPKSGHDTVSWYQQALGQGPQFIFQYYEEEERQRGNFPDRFSGHQFPNYSSELNVNALLLGDSALYLCASRGSGGSGELFFGEGSRLTVL.

The J gene is TRBJ2-7, the V gene TRBV4-3, with D tentatively TRBD2 (6 bases). This CDR3 comprises 13 residues. The germline V gene encodes CDR1 LGHNA and CDR2 YSLEER. V was cut by 4 bases and J by 5 bases, with 12 bases left in between. This CDR3 reads CASSLRGLNEQYF. The CDR3 DNA follows: TGCGCCAGCAGCCTCCGGGGGTTAAACGAGCAGTACTTC.

The genes are TRBV4-2 and TRBJ2-2, with 12 bases matching TRBD2. Looked up from germline, CDR1 is LGHNA and CDR2 is YNFKEQ. There are 18 residues in the CDR3. Trimming at V came to 4 bases and at J to 6 bases, leaving 12 bases not matched to a gene. This CDR3 reads CASSREPRASGGAGELFF. The CDR3 DNA is TGTGCCAGCAGCCGAGAGCCTAGGGCTAGCGGGGGGGCCGGGGAGCTGTTTTTT.

The V call is TRBV10-1, the J call TRBJ2-3, with 8 bases matching TRBD2. Germline CDR1 WNHNN, CDR2 SYGVQD (reference sequence). The CDR3 sequence is 15 residues long. V shed 7 bases and J 1 base; nucleotides not matched to a gene: 7. The CDR3 sequence is CASKFSSGCTDTQYF. CDR3 bases: TGCGCCAGCAAGTTTTCTAGCGGGTGCACAGATACGCAGTATTTT.

A word on this clone: The sample holds other DNA sequences that translate to the same CDR3. This chain uses TRBV28 with TRBJ1-6; weak D call: TRBD1 (5 bases). V was trimmed by 3 bases and J by 6 bases, leaving 12 bases between them. The CDR3 covers 15 residues. Germline V CDR1 and CDR2: MDHEN, SYDVKM. In nucleotides, the CDR3 is TGTGCCAGCAGTTTGCAGGGCTCGCGTAATTCACCCCTCCACTTT. Protein: CASSLQGSRNSPLHF.

The gene calls are TRBV11-2 and TRBJ2-3; no definite D call. The CDR3 extends over 12 amino acids. Trimming stripped 2 bases from V and 6 bases from J, with 6 bases between. Germline lookup yields CDR1 SGHAT and CDR2 FQNNGV. The CDR3 bases are TGTGCCAGCAGCTTAATTCTTGATACGCAGTATTTT. It yields the protein CASSLILDTQYF.

The rearrangement uses TRBV10-3 and TRBJ1-2, with no clear D. This CDR3 contains 13 residues. Trimming took 5 bases from V and 3 from J, leaving 10 bases between them. The germline gives CDR1 ENHRY, CDR2 SYGVKD. In DNA, the CDR3 is TGTGCCATCAGTCAAGAGGTGGACTATGGCTACACCTTC. It is translated as CAISQEVDYGYTF.

The chain couples TRBV19 to TRBJ2-7; D perhaps matches TRBD1 (5 bases). Germline lookup yields CDR1 LNHDA and CDR2 SQIVND (reference sequence). CDR3 length equals 15 residues. V lost 4 bases and J 6 bases, leaving 19 bases between the germline ends. Written as DNA, the CDR3 is TGTGCCAGTAGTACCTGGACAAGCCGGCGAGGCGAGCAGTACTTC. Translated: CASSTWTSRRGEQYF.